This T cell receptor beta chain was identified during a study of blood T cell repertoires in COVID-19. Overall study context: The United States, Italy and Spain supplied acute and convalescent COVID-19 samples.

In the original workflow: Nucleated cell number was recorded as an estimate derived from reference gene primer amplification. Here immunoSEQ multiplex PCR was the method, and the copy in TCRdb shows in-frame clones only, minus some. V, J and clone size are those of that table, while D and trimming were read from the DNA. Here the sample spans about 110,000 clones, around four fifths being singletons. Germline CDR1 is SGDLS and CDR2 is YYNGEE. The CDR3 has 17 residues. Trimming at V came to 3 bases and at J to 8 bases, leaving 10 bases not matched to a gene. This rearrangement joins TRBV9 to TRBJ2-3; 15 bases match TRBD2. Material: peripheral blood. The sequence came from a woman aged 70-85 years with acute or convalescent COVID-19. The CDR3 loop is CASSERSGLAGGLTQYF. Here the CDR3 DNA reads TGTGCCAGCAGCGAGAGATCGGGACTAGCGGGGGGTCTTACGCAGTATTTT.